What follows describes a single TCR beta chain. High-throughput TCR beta sequencing covered peripheral CD8+ and CD4+ T cells. Stable or active relapsing-remitting multiple sclerosis, untreated and meeting revised McDonald criteria, defined the controls. The authors negatively isolated CD8+ and CD4+ T cells and FACS-enriched TEMRA cells. CDR1 is LGHDT and CDR2 is YNNKEL in the germline V gene (reference sequence). This CDR3 spans 12 amino acids. V dropped 3 bases and J dropped 7 bases, with 9 bases sitting between them. The record originates from a study of CD8 T cells in Susac syndrome. Random hexamers were used to reverse transcribe an amount of 0.5 to 1 ug RNA. Multiplex PCR with immunoSEQ amplified the TCR beta CDR3 across 54 Vbeta and 13 Jbeta. From the immunoSEQ multiplex PCR reads, TCRdb called clonotypes with MiXCR, one entry per CDR3 protein. The table has 250,000 to 300,000 distinct CDR3 sequences, roughly 85% seen once.

Sequencing used CD8+ T cells from PBMCs. The source is a human donor with multiple sclerosis. The chain combines TRBV3-1 with TRBJ1-2; unclear D gene. The CDR3, as DNA: TGTGCCAGCAGCCATTACCGGGGTGGCTACACCTTC. Translation: CASSHYRGGYTF.